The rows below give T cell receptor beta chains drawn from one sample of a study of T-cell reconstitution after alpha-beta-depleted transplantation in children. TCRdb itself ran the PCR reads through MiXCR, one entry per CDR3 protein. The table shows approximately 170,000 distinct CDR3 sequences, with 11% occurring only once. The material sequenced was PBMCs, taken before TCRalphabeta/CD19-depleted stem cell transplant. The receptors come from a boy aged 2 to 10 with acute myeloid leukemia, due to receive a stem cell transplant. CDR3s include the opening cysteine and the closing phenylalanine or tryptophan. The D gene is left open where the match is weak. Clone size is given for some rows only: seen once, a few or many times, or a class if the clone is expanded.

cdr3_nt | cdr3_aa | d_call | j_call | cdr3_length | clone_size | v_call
TGTGCCATGGGCCCCGGGCTCCGCTGCTACGAACAGTACTTC | CAMGPGLRCYEQYF | NA | TRBJ2-7 | 14 | NA | TRBV28
TGTGCCAGCAAGTTGGAGGGGAGCCAGAAACTGTTTTTT | CASKLEGSQKLFF | NA | TRBJ1-4 | 13 | many | TRBV12-3/TRBV12-4
TGTGCCAGCAGCTTTCAGGGCCAAGAAAAACTGTTTTTT | CASSFQGQEKLFF | NA | TRBJ1-4 | 13 | many | TRBV7-4
TGTGCCAGCCAGATAAGAGTGTTAGCCACTACTGTCACCGGGGAGCTGTTTTTT | CASQIRVLATTVTGELFF | NA | TRBJ2-2 | 18 | many | TRBV6-1
TGTGCCAGCAGCCGGGGGGCAGATACGCAGTATTTT | CASSRGADTQYF | NA | TRBJ2-3 | 12 | many | TRBV3-1
TGTGCCACCAGCAGAGATCTAGTCACCGGGGAGCTGTTTTTT | CATSRDLVTGELFF | NA | TRBJ2-2 | 14 | many | TRBV15
TGCAGTGCTAGGAGGGACCGCCCCAATACTGGGAATTCACCCCTCCACTTT | CSARRDRPNTGNSPLHF | NA | TRBJ1-6 | 17 | many | TRBV20-1
TGCAGTGCGACAATCGGGGGACAGGGGGCGTATAGCGGCTACACCTTC | CSATIGGQGAYSGYTF | TRBD1 | TRBJ1-2 | 16 | many | TRBV20-1
TGTGCCACAGGCCTAGCGGGAGGGTCCTACGAGCAGTACTTC | CATGLAGGSYEQYF | TRBD2 | TRBJ2-7 | 14 | NA | TRBV19
TGCGCCAGCAGCTCCCGGCTGGGCACGCAGTATTTT | CASSSRLGTQYF | NA | TRBJ2-3 | 12 | many | TRBV5-1
TGCAGCGTTGAAGTCCCAGATACGCAGTATTTT | CSVEVPDTQYF | NA | TRBJ2-3 | 11 | many | TRBV29-1
TGTGCCAGCAGCCTAGGGAATGGGGGGGGGGCCTTGGAGACCCAGTACTTC | CASSLGNGGGALETQYF | NA | TRBJ2-5 | 17 | NA | TRBV11-2
TGCGCCAGCAGCCAAGTTGGGACAGCCGCGGATACGCAGTATTTT | CASSQVGTAADTQYF | TRBD1 | TRBJ2-3 | 15 | many | TRBV4-1
TGTGCCAGCAGCGTAGACCCAGGGATTAACACTGAAGCTTTCTTT | CASSVDPGINTEAFF | NA | TRBJ1-1 | 15 | NA | TRBV9
TGCAGCGGCTATTTTGGAAACACCATATATTTT | CSGYFGNTIYF | NA | TRBJ1-3 | 11 | many | TRBV29-1
TGCGCCAGCAGCCCGGGACAGGCGAGAGGGTCGGGAAACACCATATATTTT | CASSPGQARGSGNTIYF | TRBD1 | TRBJ1-3 | 17 | many | TRBV4-1
TGTGCCAGCAGTTTTAGCGGGGGGATAGATACGCAGTATTTT | CASSFSGGIDTQYF | TRBD2 | TRBJ2-3 | 14 | many | TRBV12-3/TRBV12-4
TGTGCCAGCAGGGGTAGCGGGGGGGATACGCAGTATTTT | CASRGSGGDTQYF | TRBD2 | TRBJ2-3 | 13 | many | TRBV7-6
TGTGCCAGCAGCTGGGGACCCTCGGAGACCCAGTACTTC | CASSWGPSETQYF | NA | TRBJ2-5 | 13 | many | TRBV11-2
TGTGCCAGCAGCCCCCAGCGGGGGGGGTGGGCAGATACGCAGTATTTT | CASSPQRGGWADTQYF | TRBD2 | TRBJ2-3 | 16 | many | TRBV7-3
TGTGCCAGCAGCTTAAATGGTTTTCCCGTGGATACGCAGTATTTT | CASSLNGFPVDTQYF | NA | TRBJ2-3 | 15 | many | TRBV7-3
TGCGCCAGCAGCTTGTTTCAGGGGGCTGACTCTTCTGGCTACACCTTC | CASSLFQGADSSGYTF | TRBD1 | TRBJ1-2 | 16 | many | TRBV5-1
TGTGCCAGCAGCCGACAGGGGGGCAGCATTCAGTACTTC | CASSRQGGSIQYF | TRBD1 | TRBJ2-4 | 13 | many | TRBV7-2
TGTGCCAGCAGCTTAATTAGGGACACCGCGAACACCGGGGAGCTGTTTTTT | CASSLIRDTANTGELFF | NA | TRBJ2-2 | 17 | many | TRBV11-2
TGTGCCAGCTCACCAGGCGGTTACAGCTCCTACAATGAGCAGTTCTTC | CASSPGGYSSYNEQFF | NA | TRBJ2-1 | 16 | many | TRBV18
TGTGCCAGCTCACCAGGGGGCCAAGAGACCCAGTACTTC | CASSPGGQETQYF | NA | TRBJ2-5 | 13 | many | TRBV18
TGCGCCAGCAGCTTAGGACAGGGATCAGTCTCACCCCTCCACTTT | CASSLGQGSVSPLHF | TRBD1 | TRBJ1-6 | 15 | many | TRBV5-1
TGTGCCACCGAAGACAGGAACACTGAAGCTTTCTTT | CATEDRNTEAFF | NA | TRBJ1-1 | 12 | few | TRBV2
TGCGCCAGCAGCTTGGGGTCAGGGATAAACACTGAAGCTTTCTTT | CASSLGSGINTEAFF | NA | TRBJ1-1 | 15 | many | TRBV5-1
TGTGCCACCTGGTGGGGGCGTGACACCGGGGAGCTGTTTTTT | CATWWGRDTGELFF | NA | TRBJ2-2 | 14 | many | TRBV28
TGCAGTGCTAGGGGTCCGCTAGCGCTACAAGAGACCCAGTACTTC | CSARGPLALQETQYF | NA | TRBJ2-5 | 15 | many | TRBV20-1
TGTGCCAGCAGCTTAGTCGGCATGTCGGGCGGGGAGCTGTTTTTT | CASSLVGMSGGELFF | NA | TRBJ2-2 | 15 | many | TRBV7-8
TGTGCCAGCAGCTTAGAGGTAGGGACGGACGGTTCCTACAATGAGCAGTTCTTC | CASSLEVGTDGSYNEQFF | NA | TRBJ2-1 | 18 | many | TRBV11-2
TGTGCCAGCAGGCCTCTACGACAGGGCAATTCACCCCTCCACTTT | CASRPLRQGNSPLHF | TRBD1 | TRBJ1-6 | 15 | many | TRBV27
TGCAGTGCTACCGTTGGCAGCGGACCATCCTACGAGCAGTACTTC | CSATVGSGPSYEQYF | NA | TRBJ2-7 | 15 | many | TRBV20-1
TGTGCCAGCAGCTTAGGAGGCGTTGCCGGGGAGCTGTTTTTT | CASSLGGVAGELFF | NA | TRBJ2-2 | 14 | many | TRBV5-6
TGCGCCAGCAGCTTTCCTTCTAGCGGGGGGGACAATGAGCAGTTCTTC | CASSFPSSGGDNEQFF | TRBD2 | TRBJ2-1 | 16 | many | TRBV5-1
TGTGCCAGCTCACCCCAAACCGGGACAGGGCCAGATACGCAGTATTTT | CASSPQTGTGPDTQYF | TRBD1 | TRBJ2-3 | 16 | many | TRBV18
TGTGCCAGCAGTGTATTTGGGACTGGAAACACCATATATTTT | CASSVFGTGNTIYF | NA | TRBJ1-3 | 14 | many | TRBV25-1
TGTGCCAGCAGCTTGGTGCAGGGCCCAGATACGCAGTATTTT | CASSLVQGPDTQYF | NA | TRBJ2-3 | 14 | many | TRBV5-5
TGCGCCAGCAGCCAACCGGGAAATAACTATGGCTACACCTTC | CASSQPGNNYGYTF | NA | TRBJ1-2 | 14 | many | TRBV4-1
TGTGCCAGCAGTGATCCCAGGGTCCAGCCCTACGAGCAGTACTTC | CASSDPRVQPYEQYF | NA | TRBJ2-7 | 15 | many | TRBV25-1
TGTGCCAGCAGTTTAGGAGCTAGCGGGAGAACAGATACGCAGTATTTT | CASSLGASGRTDTQYF | TRBD2 | TRBJ2-3 | 16 | many | TRBV12-3/TRBV12-4
TGCGCCAGCAGCTTGGAGGGAGAGGATACGCAGTATTTT | CASSLEGEDTQYF | NA | TRBJ2-3 | 13 | many | TRBV5-1
TGTGCCAGCAGTGGGGCTTTGACTAGCGGGGGACCCACAGATACGCAGTATTTT | CASSGALTSGGPTDTQYF | TRBD2 | TRBJ2-3 | 18 | many | TRBV2
TGTGCCAGCAGTGGGACAGGAATGAACACTGAAGCTTTCTTT | CASSGTGMNTEAFF | TRBD1 | TRBJ1-1 | 14 | many | TRBV6-1
TGTGCCAGCAGTTCTGCGTGGGATGAGCAGTTCTTC | CASSSAWDEQFF | NA | TRBJ2-1 | 12 | few | TRBV6-5
TGCAGTGCTAGCGTGACAGGGGGCAATCAGCCCCAGCATTTT | CSASVTGGNQPQHF | TRBD1 | TRBJ1-5 | 14 | many | TRBV20-1
TGTGCCAGCTCAGCAGACGAACTCTTGAGCAATCAGCCCCAGCATTTT | CASSADELLSNQPQHF | NA | TRBJ1-5 | 16 | many | TRBV18